The present entry profiles one T cell receptor beta chain with its context. The V end was cut by 11 bases, the J end by 0 bases, with 12 bases between. Germline V gene data show CDR1 as ENHRY and CDR2 as SYGVKD. CDR3 length equals 13 residues. TCRdb keeps only in-frame clones here, not all; method: immunoSEQ multiplex PCR. The sample lists roughly 2.4 million clones, 90% to 97% occurring once. The record originates from a study of shared clonotypes between healthy human individuals. This receptor was obtained from a man aged 18 to 35 in good health. This chain uses TRBV10-3 with TRBJ2-3; D is unresolved. The sample taken for sequencing was naive CD4+ T cells sorted from blood. Described subset: CD45RA+ positively selected. CDR3 sequence (DNA): TGTGCCCGGTCTCTGGGAAGCACAGATACGCAGTATTTT. The encoded protein is CARSLGSTDTQYF.